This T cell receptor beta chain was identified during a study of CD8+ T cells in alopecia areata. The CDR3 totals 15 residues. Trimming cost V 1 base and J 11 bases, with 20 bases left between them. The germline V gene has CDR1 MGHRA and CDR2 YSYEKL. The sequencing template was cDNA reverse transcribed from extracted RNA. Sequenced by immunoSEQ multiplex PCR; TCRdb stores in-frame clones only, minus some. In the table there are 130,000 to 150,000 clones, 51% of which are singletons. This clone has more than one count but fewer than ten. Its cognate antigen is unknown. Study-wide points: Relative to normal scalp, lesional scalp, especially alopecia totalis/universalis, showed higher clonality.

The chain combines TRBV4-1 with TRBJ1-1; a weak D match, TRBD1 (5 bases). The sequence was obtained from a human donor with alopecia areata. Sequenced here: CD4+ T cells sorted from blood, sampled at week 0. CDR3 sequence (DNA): TGCGCCAGCAGCCAAGCCTCCCTCAGGGCTGTGGGGGCTTTCTTT. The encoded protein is CASSQASLRAVGAFF.